These T cell receptor beta chains were read from a single sample in a study of OX40 agonist ivuxolimab in advanced cancers. The method was immunoSEQ multiplex PCR; TCRdb's version includes in-frame clones alone and lacks a portion of them. The table records 75,000 to 100,000 clones, 85% to 90% of them present only once. This specimen consisted of CD4+ or CD8+ T cells sorted from blood, obtained in a trial of the OX40 agonist ivuxolimab. These receptors originate from an adult with an advanced solid tumor such as melanoma, head and neck, liver or kidney cancer. CDR3s include the opening cysteine and the closing phenylalanine or tryptophan. The D gene is left open where the match is weak. Expanded clones get a size class; other rows say once, few or many, or leave the size out.

j_call v_call clone_size d_call cdr3_aa cdr3_nt
TRBJ2-3 TRBV7-8 - - CASSLTQNGPDTQYF TGTGCCAGCAGCTTAACGCAAAACGGGCCAGATACGCAGTATTTT
TRBJ2-2 TRBV7-2 once - CASRLHGGPGELFF TGTGCCAGCAGACTCCATGGAGGCCCCGGGGAGCTGTTTTTT
TRBJ2-1 TRBV5-1 - - CASSLEGAGVYNEQFF TGCGCCAGCAGCTTGGAAGGGGCAGGGGTCTACAATGAGCAGTTCTTC
TRBJ2-7 TRBV6-5 - - CASSYGGRVSEQYF TGTGCCAGCAGTTACGGAGGCAGGGTTAGCGAGCAGTACTTC
TRBJ2-1 TRBV6-1 - - CASSDPTLYEQFF TGTGCCAGCAGTGACCCAACTCTCTATGAGCAGTTCTTC
TRBJ2-1 TRBV28 - - CASSLDRNEQFF TGTGCCAGCAGTCTCGACAGGAATGAGCAGTTCTTC
TRBJ2-5 TRBV28 - TRBD1 CASRPENTGTGGGETQYF TGTGCCAGCAGACCCGAAAATACCGGGACAGGGGGGGGAGAGACCCAGTACTTC
TRBJ2-5 TRBV5-1 - TRBD1 CASSTGQGQETQYF TGCGCCAGCAGCACGGGACAGGGACAAGAGACCCAGTACTTC
TRBJ2-5 TRBV27 - TRBD2 CASSLGLAEGETQYF TGTGCCAGCAGTTTGGGACTAGCGGAGGGTGAGACCCAGTACTTC
TRBJ2-7 TRBV6-5 - TRBD2 CASSHVTSGYEQYF TGTGCCAGCAGTCACGTAACTAGCGGGTACGAGCAGTACTTC
TRBJ1-2 TRBV20-1 few - CSATGILGYTF TGCAGTGCTACAGGAATCCTTGGCTACACCTTC
TRBJ2-2 TRBV28 - - CASSLMSLTGELFF TGTGCCAGCAGTTTAATGAGCCTCACCGGGGAGCTGTTTTTT
TRBJ1-2 TRBV19 - TRBD1 CASSEGGSHPFNYGYTF TGTGCCAGTAGTGAAGGGGGCTCCCATCCCTTTAACTATGGCTACACCTTC
TRBJ2-2 TRBV19 - TRBD1 CASSSRTGDGGELFF TGTGCCAGTAGTTCGCGGACAGGGGACGGGGGGGAGCTGTTTTTT
TRBJ2-1 TRBV6-6 - - CASTPGGASDYNEQFF TGTGCCAGCACTCCCGGAGGGGCTAGCGACTACAATGAGCAGTTCTTC
TRBJ1-5 TRBV10-3 - TRBD1 CAISSDREGNQPQHF TGTGCCATCAGTTCGGACAGGGAGGGCAATCAGCCCCAGCATTTT
TRBJ2-3 TRBV6-5 - TRBD2 CASSPGLAGDTQYF TGTGCCAGCAGTCCGGGACTAGCGGGAGATACGCAGTATTTT
TRBJ2-2 TRBV5-1 once - CASSLNPGTTNTGELFF TGCGCCAGCAGCTTAAACCCCGGGACAACGAACACCGGGGAGCTGTTTTTT
TRBJ2-7 TRBV5-1 - - CASSLEPGDLHEQYF TGCGCCAGCAGCTTGGAGCCAGGTGATTTACACGAGCAGTACTTC
TRBJ2-1 TRBV30 - - CAWAYSEQFF TGTGCCTGGGCCTATAGTGAGCAGTTCTTC
TRBJ1-2 TRBV11-2 once TRBD1 CASSSGQGGNYGYTF TGTGCCAGCAGCTCCGGACAGGGCGGAAACTATGGCTACACCTTC
TRBJ2-5 TRBV4-1 few - CASSRWGKETQYF TGCGCCAGCAGCCGGTGGGGAAAGGAGACCCAGTACTTC
TRBJ2-1 TRBV11-2 - - CASSLDAGHYNEQFF TGTGCCAGCAGCTTGGACGCTGGGCACTACAATGAGCAGTTCTTC
TRBJ1-1 TRBV2 - - CASSYTENTEAFF TGTGCCAGCAGCTACACAGAGAACACTGAAGCTTTCTTT
TRBJ2-7 TRBV5-4 - TRBD1 CASSFGTGATYEQYF TGTGCCAGCAGCTTTGGGACAGGGGCCACCTACGAGCAGTACTTC
TRBJ1-4 TRBV5-8 - TRBD1 CASSRDRGGEKLFF TGTGCCAGCAGCCGGGACAGGGGAGGCGAAAAACTGTTTTTT
TRBJ1-2 TRBV11-3 - TRBD1 CASSETGSGGYTF TGTGCCAGCAGCGAGACAGGGTCCGGGGGCTACACCTTC
TRBJ2-1 TRBV27 - TRBD1 CASSLSGGEQFF TGTGCCAGCAGTTTATCAGGGGGCGAGCAGTTCTTC
TRBJ1-3 TRBV7-8 - - CASSPHSGNTIYF TGTGCCAGCAGCCCTCACTCTGGAAACACCATATATTTT
TRBJ2-2 TRBV28 once - CASSLGGNTGELFF TGTGCCAGCAGTTTAGGAGGAAACACCGGGGAGCTGTTTTTT
TRBJ2-1 TRBV11-2 - TRBD1 CASSPRVQGDEQFF TGTGCCAGCAGCCCTAGGGTCCAGGGGGATGAGCAGTTCTTC
TRBJ2-5 TRBV10-2 - - CASTSQLQETQYF TGCGCCAGCACTAGCCAACTCCAAGAGACCCAGTACTTC
TRBJ1-1 TRBV7-2 - - CASSIDYNTEAFF TGTGCCAGCAGCATAGATTATAACACTGAAGCTTTCTTT
TRBJ2-3 TRBV27 few TRBD2 CASSWTSGTIGADTQYF TGTGCCAGCAGTTGGACTAGCGGGACCATAGGGGCGGATACGCAGTATTTT
TRBJ2-7 TRBV4-1 - TRBD2 CASSQKIGTSGTFPSYEQYF TGCGCCAGCAGCCAAAAAATAGGGACTAGCGGGACGTTTCCCTCCTACGAGCAGTACTTC
TRBJ2-5 TRBV28 - TRBD1 CASSWTGHQETQYF TGTGCCAGCAGTTGGACAGGACACCAAGAGACCCAGTACTTC
TRBJ2-1 TRBV27 - TRBD2 CASSIREGRHNEQFF TGTGCCAGCAGCATCCGGGAGGGCCGCCACAATGAGCAGTTCTTC